This T cell receptor beta chain was recorded in a study of cytotoxic CD8 clonotypes in ibrutinib-treated CLL. Study-wide background: Response samples were taken after a median of approximately 12 months on treatment, range 6 to 36.

After removal of 3 bases from V and 5 bases from J, the junction contained 17 bases not matched to a gene. This CDR3 contains 18 residues. In germline, CDR1 is LGHNA, CDR2 YSLEER. Repertoires were generated with immunoSEQ multiplex PCR, while TCRdb's copy carries only in-frame clones and drops some. The table shows approximately 50,000 clones, with approximately 71% occurring only once. Study-wide points: Sampling times (in sustained-remission versus progressing patients) were not the same. Public clonotypes were uncommon and contracted or stayed stable on treatment.

Worth noting for this clone: Its antigen is not known.

Here the sequenced sample was PBMCs, taken after 12 months of ibrutinib treatment. The receptor was derived from a human donor with chronic lymphocytic leukemia. The gene calls are TRBV4-3 and TRBJ2-7, with 9 bases that match TRBD2. The CDR3 loop is CASSQALAGRGGMNEQYF. DNA for the CDR3: TGCGCCAGCAGCCAGGCACTAGCGGGTCGGGGGGGAATGAACGAGCAGTACTTC.